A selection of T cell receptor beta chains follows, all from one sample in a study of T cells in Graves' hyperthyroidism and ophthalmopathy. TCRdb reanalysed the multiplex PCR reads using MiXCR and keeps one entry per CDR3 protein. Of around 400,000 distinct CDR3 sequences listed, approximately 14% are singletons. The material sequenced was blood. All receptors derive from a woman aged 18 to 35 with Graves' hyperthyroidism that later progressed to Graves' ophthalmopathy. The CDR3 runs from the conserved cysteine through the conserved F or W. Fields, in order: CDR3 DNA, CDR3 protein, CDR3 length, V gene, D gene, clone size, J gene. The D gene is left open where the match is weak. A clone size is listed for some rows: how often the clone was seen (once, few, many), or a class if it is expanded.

CDR3 DNA: TGTGCCAGCAGTTTACCTAGCGGGGCCGTTGTGGATACGCAGTATTTT
CDR3 protein: CASSLPSGAVVDTQYF
CDR3 length: 16
V gene: TRBV28
D gene: TRBD2
clone size: many
J gene: TRBJ2-3

CDR3 DNA: TGCAGCGTTGTAGGGCAGAACTACGAGCAGTACTTC
CDR3 protein: CSVVGQNYEQYF
CDR3 length: 12
V gene: TRBV29-1
D gene: -
clone size: many
J gene: TRBJ2-7

CDR3 DNA: TGTGCCAGCTCACCCGACCCAGATACGCAGTATTTT
CDR3 protein: CASSPDPDTQYF
CDR3 length: 12
V gene: TRBV18
D gene: -
clone size: many
J gene: TRBJ2-3

CDR3 DNA: TGCGCCAGCAGCTTGAAGTCGGGGGGCGAGCAGTACTTC
CDR3 protein: CASSLKSGGEQYF
CDR3 length: 13
V gene: TRBV5-1
D gene: TRBD2
clone size: many
J gene: TRBJ2-7

CDR3 DNA: TGTGCCAGCAGGGATACTGACTCCTACGAGCAGTACTTC
CDR3 protein: CASRDTDSYEQYF
CDR3 length: 13
V gene: TRBV27
D gene: -
clone size: many
J gene: TRBJ2-7

CDR3 DNA: TGCAGCGGCCATAGACAGGGTGGGACTGAAGCTTTCTTT
CDR3 protein: CSGHRQGGTEAFF
CDR3 length: 13
V gene: TRBV29-1
D gene: TRBD1
clone size: -
J gene: TRBJ1-1

CDR3 DNA: TGTGCCAGCAGTGGGGGGAGGGGACGCGAGCAGTTCTTC
CDR3 protein: CASSGGRGREQFF
CDR3 length: 13
V gene: TRBV2
D gene: TRBD2
clone size: -
J gene: TRBJ2-1

CDR3 DNA: TGTGCCAGCAGTCACCCGTGGGGGGCTCGGCAGCCCCAGCATTTT
CDR3 protein: CASSHPWGARQPQHF
CDR3 length: 15
V gene: TRBV6-1
D gene: -
clone size: -
J gene: TRBJ1-5

CDR3 DNA: TGTGCCACCTCACTGGGGACTAGCGGGTCTAGCACAGATACGCAGTATTTT
CDR3 protein: CATSLGTSGSSTDTQYF
CDR3 length: 17
V gene: TRBV2
D gene: TRBD2
clone size: -
J gene: TRBJ2-3

CDR3 DNA: TGTGCCAGCAGTGAACAGGTCTTCTCCTACAATGAGCAGTTCTTC
CDR3 protein: CASSEQVFSYNEQFF
CDR3 length: 15
V gene: TRBV6-1
D gene: -
clone size: many
J gene: TRBJ2-1

CDR3 DNA: TGCGCCAGCAGCTTGGACTGGCTGCCCTCCGATACGCAGTATTTT
CDR3 protein: CASSLDWLPSDTQYF
CDR3 length: 15
V gene: TRBV5-1
D gene: -
clone size: many
J gene: TRBJ2-3

CDR3 DNA: TGTGCCAGCAGCTTAGTTAGCGGAACGAACACCGGGGAGCTGTTTTTT
CDR3 protein: CASSLVSGTNTGELFF
CDR3 length: 16
V gene: TRBV7-2
D gene: -
clone size: -
J gene: TRBJ2-2

CDR3 DNA: TGTGCCAGCAGGAATTGGGCTCCCTCGGTGGATGAGACCCAGTACTTC
CDR3 protein: CASRNWAPSVDETQYF
CDR3 length: 16
V gene: TRBV7-9
D gene: -
clone size: -
J gene: TRBJ2-5

CDR3 DNA: TGCAGTGCTAGTATTTCGCGGGAAGGGTACTTC
CDR3 protein: CSASISREGYF
CDR3 length: 11
V gene: TRBV20-1
D gene: -
clone size: once
J gene: TRBJ2-5

CDR3 DNA: TGTGCCAGCAGTTACGGGACAGAGGGAGATACGCAGTATTTT
CDR3 protein: CASSYGTEGDTQYF
CDR3 length: 14
V gene: TRBV6-6
D gene: TRBD1
clone size: -
J gene: TRBJ2-3

CDR3 DNA: TGTGCCAGCAGCTTAGGAGCGGGAGGAAATACGGATACGCAGTATTTT
CDR3 protein: CASSLGAGGNTDTQYF
CDR3 length: 16
V gene: TRBV7-9
D gene: TRBD2
clone size: -
J gene: TRBJ2-3